The 28 T cell receptor beta chains given below trace back to one sample, sequenced in a study of blood T cell repertoires in COVID-19. Some clones are missing from TCRdb's copy, which holds only in-frame ones; the method was immunoSEQ multiplex PCR. Altogether under 20,000 clones are present, over 70% being singletons, with the ten largest covering approximately 3.4%. The sample taken for sequencing was peripheral blood. The receptors here all came from a human donor in a cohort sampled during active COVID-19.

CDR3 region: CASSQESDNSPLHF. The CDR3 DNA reads TGTGCCAGCAGCCAAGAGTCCGATAATTCACCCCTCCACTTT. V and J are TRBV14 and TRBJ1-6; no definite D call. Germline loops: CDR1 SGHDN, CDR2 FVKESK. This CDR3 comprises 14 residues. V was cut by 0 bases and J by 5 bases, with 5 bases left in between.

This rearrangement joins TRBV11-1 to TRBJ2-7; 14 nucleotides match TRBD2. The germline V gene has CDR1 SGHAT and CDR2 FQDESV (reference sequence). The CDR3 contains 14 residues. Trimming took 2 bases from V and 12 from J; bases not matched to a gene: 6. The CDR3 DNA reads as TGTGCCAGCAGCTTATCCGGGACTAGCGGGAGAGCGTACTTC. Translated: CASSLSGTSGRAYF.

The chain is built from TRBV7-8 and TRBJ2-1; TRBD2 matches at 13 bases. The trim removed 5 bases at V and 7 bases at J, leaving 11 bases unmatched. The CDR3 length is 17 residues. Germline lookup yields CDR1 SGHVS and CDR2 FQNEAQ. The CDR3 protein is CASSLRTSGSILNEQFF. The CDR3 DNA reads TGTGCCAGCAGCCTCAGGACTAGCGGGAGTATTTTGAATGAGCAGTTCTTC.

This clone was detected only once. The V call is TRBV5-1, the J call TRBJ1-1; 7 nucleotides agree with TRBD1. The V gene's germline CDR1 is SGHRS and CDR2 YFSETQ. J lost 4 bases, V lost 4 bases, and 7 bases had no gene match. The length of the CDR3 is 14 residues. The CDR3 spells CASSNQGVITEAFF. The CDR3, as DNA: TGCGCCAGCAGCAATCAGGGGGTGATCACTGAAGCTTTCTTT.

This clone has only a few counts. The chain joins TRBV6-6 to TRBJ2-1, with 11 bases lining up with TRBD1. This CDR3 spans 14 amino acids. Trimming cost V 6 bases and J 6 bases; bases outside gene matches: 4. The germline gives CDR1 MNHNY, CDR2 SVGAGI (reference sequence). The CDR3, as DNA: TGTGCCAGCAGACCTGGGACAGGGGGCAATGAGCAGTTCTTC. Protein product: CASRPGTGGNEQFF.

CDR3 loop: CASRPTLTDTQYF. The CDR3 nucleotides are TGTGCCAGCAGACCTACCTTGACAGATACGCAGTATTTT. The chain carries TRBV5-6 and TRBJ2-3, with unresolved D. Trimming left V 5 bases short and J 3 bases short, with 10 bases between. This CDR3 is built from 13 residues. Germline V gene lookup returns CDR1 SGHDT and CDR2 YYEEEE. Together with reference TRBV5-6 and TRBJ2-3, the CDR3 gives the full variable domain: DAGVTQSPTHLIKTRGQQVTLRCSPKSGHDTVSWYQQALGQGPQFIFQYYEEEERQRGNFPDRFSGHQFPNYSSELNVNALLLGDSALYLCASRPTLTDTQYFGPGTRLTVL.

The rearrangement joins TRBV6-1 to TRBJ1-5, with 9 bases aligning to TRBD1. The CDR3 is 16 amino acids. V was pared by 4 bases and J by 2 bases, with 6 bases of the junction left unmatched. Germline lookup yields CDR1 MNHNS and CDR2 SASEGT. For the CDR3, the DNA is TGTGCCAGCAGTGTTAACAGGGGGCTTCGCAATCAGCCCCAGCATTTT. Residues: CASSVNRGLRNQPQHF.

The chain joins TRBV7-9 to TRBJ2-3; 7 bases map to TRBD2. With 0 bases clipped from V and 2 bases from J, the junction kept 2 bases outside the gene matches. CDR3 length: 15 amino acids. Per the germline V gene, CDR1 is SEHNR and CDR2 is FQNEAQ (reference sequence). This chain's CDR3 is CASSLAAGSTDTQYF. In DNA, the CDR3 is TGTGCCAGCAGCTTAGCAGCGGGATCCACAGATACGCAGTATTTT. The entire variable domain, with the rest obtained from reference TRBV7-9 and TRBJ2-3, is as follows: DTGVSQNPRHKITKRGQNVTFRCDPISEHNRLYWYRQTLGQGPEFLTYFQNEAQLEKSRLLSDRFSAERPKGSFSTLEIQRTEQGDSAMYLCASSLAAGSTDTQYFGPGTRLTVL.

The chain combines TRBV6-5 with TRBJ1-2; a weak D match, TRBD1 (5 bases). Germline values: CDR1 MNHEY, CDR2 SVGAGI. The V and J ends lost 2 bases and 4 bases respectively, with 11 bases between them. The CDR3 runs 14 residues. The CDR3: CASSYREGPYGYTF. The CDR3, as DNA: TGTGCCAGCAGTTACAGGGAGGGGCCCTATGGCTACACCTTC.

The chain is built from TRBV27 and TRBJ2-1; 15 bases line up with TRBD2. Germline V lookup: CDR1 MNHEY, CDR2 SMNVEV (reference sequence). Losses at the gene ends were 5 bases for V and 1 base for J; bases not matched to a gene: 3. This CDR3 is 17 amino acids long. The CDR3 spells CASSPGLAGGSYNEQFF. CDR3 DNA sequence: TGTGCCAGCAGTCCCGGACTAGCGGGAGGGTCCTACAATGAGCAGTTCTTC.

This chain uses TRBV5-1 with TRBJ2-5; D possibly corresponds to TRBD1 (6 bases). Trimming took off 4 bases at V and 2 bases at J, with 12 bases between the two ends. There are 14 residues in the CDR3. Germline values: CDR1 SGHRS, CDR2 YFSETQ. CDR3 nucleotides: TGCGCCAGCAGCGGGCACAGGGTGCAAGAGACCCAGTACTTC. As protein: CASSGHRVQETQYF. Combining the CDR3 with reference TRBV5-1 and TRBJ2-5 gives the whole variable domain KAGVTQTPRYLIKTRGQQVTLSCSPISGHRSVSWYQQTPGQGLQFLFEYFSETQRNKGNFPGRFSGRQFSNSRSEMNVSTLELGDSALYLCASSGHRVQETQYFGPGTRLLVL.

The chain employs TRBV3-1 (or the pseudogene TRBV3-2) and TRBJ2-5; 11 nucleotides agree with TRBD1. The CDR3 contains 16 residues. Germline lookup yields CDR1 LGHDT and CDR2 YNNKEL (reference sequence). With 2 bases clipped from V and 2 bases from J, the junction kept 4 bases outside the gene matches. The DNA for the CDR3 is TGTGCCAGCAGCCAAAGGGGGGACAGGGGGCAAGAGACCCAGTACTTC. Protein product: CASSQRGDRGQETQYF.

The chain is built from TRBV5-1 and TRBJ2-1; D uncertain. The V gene's germline CDR1 is SGHRS and CDR2 YFSETQ. Trimming pared 0 bases from V and 2 bases from J, leaving 9 bases between. This CDR3 spans 15 amino acids. CDR3 coding DNA: TGCGCCAGCAGCTTGGGAGCGACCACCTACAATGAGCAGTTCTTC. Its translation is CASSLGATTYNEQFF.

The chain combines TRBV7-8 with TRBJ2-5; 7 bases are shared with TRBD2. Trimming at V came to 5 bases and at J to 1 base, leaving 7 bases not matched to a gene. Germline V gene sequence: CDR1 SGHVS, CDR2 FQNEAQ. The CDR3 is 15 residues long. CDR3: CASSVRAGVQETQYF. The CDR3, as DNA: TGTGCCAGCAGCGTAAGGGCGGGAGTCCAAGAGACCCAGTACTTC. The complete variable domain, with remaining parts taken from reference TRBV7-8 and TRBJ2-5, reads GAGVSQSPRYKVAKRGQDVALRCDPISGHVSLFWYQQALGQGPEFLTYFQNEAQLDKSGLPSDRFFAERPEGSVSTLKIQRTQQEDSAVYLCASSVRAGVQETQYFGPGTRLLVL.

This clone was recorded only once. This chain connects TRBV5-1 to TRBJ1-2; 7 bases are a match to TRBD1. CDR3 length: 15 amino acids. Per the germline V gene, CDR1 is SGHRS and CDR2 is YFSETQ. J was trimmed by 5 bases and V by 0 bases; bases with no gene match: 7. CDR3: CASSLEAQGNYGYTF. CDR3 DNA sequence: TGCGCCAGCAGCTTGGAGGCACAGGGGAATTATGGCTACACCTTC.

The chain links TRBV19 to TRBJ2-4; 10 bases line up with TRBD1. The CDR3 is made up of 14 amino acids. V lost 9 bases, J lost 1 base, and 3 bases stayed unmatched. Per the germline V gene, CDR1 is LNHDA and CDR2 is SQIVND (reference sequence). CDR3 sequence: CASRQGAAKNIQYF. The CDR3 DNA follows: TGTGCCAGCAGACAGGGGGCGGCCAAAAACATTCAGTACTTC.

The chain carries TRBV15 and TRBJ2-1; a weak D match, TRBD1 (5 bases). The CDR3 covers 17 residues. Between the trimmed V and J ends, which lost 2 bases and 0 bases, there was a span of 14 bases. The germline CDR1 and CDR2 sequences are LNHNV and YYDKDF (reference sequence). CDR3 DNA sequence: TGTGCCACCAGCAGATCAGGGTTGGGGTCCTCCTACAATGAGCAGTTCTTC. This translates into CATSRSGLGSSYNEQFF.

Regarding this clone: A read error may account for a junction end that differs from germline. J is TRBJ1-6 and V is TRBV4-2; D is unclear. Germline values: CDR1 LGHNA, CDR2 YNFKEQ. CDR3 length: 15 amino acids. DNA for the CDR3: TGTGCCAGCAGCGAAGAGGAGGGAGGAAGTTCACCCCTCCACTTT. It codes for CASSEEEGGSSPLHF.

The gene calls are TRBV19 and TRBJ2-5; 9 bases align to TRBD1. The CDR3 length is 15 residues. Germline CDR1 is LNHDA and CDR2 is SQIVND (reference sequence). With V trimmed by 5 bases and J by 5 bases, 9 bases remained unmatched. CDR3 sequence: CASSARQGGWETQYF. The CDR3 coding sequence is TGTGCCAGTAGTGCCCGACAGGGGGGGTGGGAGACCCAGTACTTC. Variable domain in full (rest from reference TRBV19 and TRBJ2-5): DGGITQSPKYLFRKEGQNVTLSCEQNLNHDAMYWYRQDPGQGLRLIYYSQIVNDFQKGDIAEGYSVSREKKESFPLTVTSAQKNPTAFYLCASSARQGGWETQYFGPGTRLLVL.

The gene calls are TRBV7-6 and TRBJ2-2, with D possibly TRBD2 on 6 matching bases. Germline V gene lookup returns CDR1 SGHVS and CDR2 FNYEAQ. This CDR3 has 15 residues. Trimming removed 2 bases from V and 2 bases from J, with 9 bases in between. CDR3 DNA sequence: TGTGCCAGCAGCTTATTCGGGGGAAACACCGGGGAGCTGTTTTTT. Translation: CASSLFGGNTGELFF.

The gene calls are TRBV19 and TRBJ2-1, with TRBD2 identical over 9 bases. The germline V gene encodes CDR1 LNHDA and CDR2 SQIVND (reference sequence). CDR3 length: 15 amino acids. The ends lost 0 bases at V and 14 bases at J; junction bases unmatched: 11. The CDR3: CASSIDRVAGDLKFF. The DNA for the CDR3 is TGTGCCAGTAGTATAGATCGAGTAGCGGGAGATTTGAAGTTCTTC.

The J gene is TRBJ2-3, the V gene TRBV5-1; 8 bases match TRBD1. The V segment lost 3 bases and the J segment 4 bases; nucleotides outside the gene matches: 4. The CDR3 has 14 amino acids. Germline loops: CDR1 SGHRS, CDR2 YFSETQ. The CDR3 nucleotides are TGCGCCAGCAGCTCCGGGACAGGTCCAGATACGCAGTATTTT. Its protein product is CASSSGTGPDTQYF.

The rearrangement joins TRBV5-4 to TRBJ1-1, with 7 bases that match TRBD1. J lost 5 bases, V lost 4 bases, and 11 bases had no gene match. The CDR3 runs to 15 residues. Germline assignment: CDR1 SGHNT and CDR2 YYREEE (reference sequence). The CDR3 protein is CASSQAGGLETEAFF. CDR3 DNA: TGTGCCAGCAGCCAAGCAGGGGGGCTGGAGACTGAAGCTTTCTTT.

The genes are TRBV7-2 and TRBJ2-7; D perhaps matches TRBD2 (6 bases). With 2 bases removed from V and 4 bases from J, the gap between germline ends came to 15 bases. CDR1 is SGHTA, CDR2 FQGNSA, per germline. The CDR3 length is 15 residues. This CDR3 reads CASSLQSGGSYEQYF. CDR3 DNA sequence: TGTGCCAGCAGCTTACAAAGCGGAGGGAGTTACGAGCAGTACTTC.

This chain uses TRBV6-5 with TRBJ2-6; D is perhaps TRBD1 (5 bases). The CDR3 length is 16 residues. Germline CDR1 reads MNHEY; CDR2 reads SVGAGI. Trimming pared 2 bases from V and 5 bases from J, leaving 13 bases between. CDR3 protein: CASSYKGPGRANVLTF. The CDR3 region has the DNA TGTGCCAGCAGTTACAAGGGGCCGGGTCGGGCCAACGTCCTGACTTTC.

The J gene is TRBJ2-1, the V gene TRBV28; 7 bases line up with TRBD2. The V gene end was trimmed by 4 bases and the J gene end by 8 bases; junction bases not matched to a gene: 8. This CDR3 comprises 14 residues. Germline CDR1 MDHEN, CDR2 SYDVKM. The CDR3 nucleotides are TGTGCCAGCAGTTCACCTTCGACTAGCCATGAGCAGTTCTTC. It yields the protein CASSSPSTSHEQFF.

This chain connects TRBV24-1 to TRBJ2-5; D is possibly TRBD1 (6 bases). V dropped 5 bases and J dropped 7 bases, with 13 bases sitting between them. This CDR3 comprises 13 residues. Germline V gene lookup returns CDR1 KGHDR and CDR2 SFDVKD. In DNA, the CDR3 is TGTGCCACCAGTGGTCCAGGGGCCGGGACCCAGTACTTC. As protein: CATSGPGAGTQYF.

The gene calls are TRBV6-2 or TRBV6-3 and TRBJ2-1, with 8 nucleotides matching TRBD2. Germline CDR1 is MNHEY and CDR2 is SVGEGT. This CDR3 has 15 amino acids. Trimming took 6 bases from V and 2 from J; bases not matched to a gene: 6. In DNA, the CDR3 is TGTGCCAGCAGCCTCGGGGGGGCAGCCTACAATGAGCAGTTCTTC. Translation: CASSLGGAAYNEQFF.